This entry concerns a single TCR beta chain. A much larger clonotype is one base distant, so this may be a read error. Germline trimming cut 3 bases from V and 7 bases from J; bases unmatched to any gene: 9. The germline CDR1 and CDR2 sequences are SGHRS and YFSETQ. The CDR3 consists of 15 residues. This sample is drawn from a study of CD8+CD57+ T cells in acquired aplastic anemia. It was genomic DNA that served as the template for profiling TCR beta VDJ and CDR3. TCRdb redid the calling of the reads with MiXCR, one entry per CDR3 protein. The repertoire includes a few hundred thousand distinct CDR3 sequences, almost 35% of them detected once, and more than 0.95% sits in the top ten.

The sequence came from a human donor in good health, serving as a control. The chain carries TRBV5-1 and TRBJ1-2; 10 nucleotides agree with TRBD1. The sequenced sample consisted of sorted CD4+, CD8+, or CD8+CD57+ T cells (not recorded which) from PBMCs. DNA for the CDR3: TGCGCCAGCAGCTCGGGGGACAGGGGTGGAAGTGGCTACACCTTC. As protein: CASSSGDRGGSGYTF.